Shown below are 2 T cell receptor beta chains from a single sample sequenced in a study of blood T cell repertoires in COVID-19. Using immunoSEQ multiplex PCR, the repertoire was profiled, and TCRdb retains in-frame clones only, with some absent. The sample has just under 250,000 clones; approximately 84% are singletons. Material: peripheral blood. These receptors were obtained from a woman aged 25 to 39 who had recovered from COVID-19.

The J gene is TRBJ1-2, the V gene TRBV3-1 (or the pseudogene TRBV3-2); D gene uncertain. V was trimmed by 4 bases and J by 7 bases, leaving 13 bases between them. In germline, CDR1 is LGHDT, CDR2 YNNKEL (reference sequence). There are 13 residues in the CDR3. CDR3 sequence reads: CASSPRRGSGYTF. Here the CDR3 DNA reads TGTGCCAGCAGCCCCCGCCGGGGTTCTGGCTACACCTTC.

This rearrangement joins TRBV6-2 or TRBV6-3 to TRBJ2-1, with 11 positions matching TRBD2. This CDR3 region has 17 residues. Per the germline V gene, CDR1 is MNHEY and CDR2 is SVGEGT. The J segment lost 6 bases and the V segment lost 2 bases, leaving 9 bases of the junction unmatched. CDR3 DNA sequence: TGTGCCAGCAGTTACACCGCCGGGACTAGCGGTATCAATGAGCAGTTCTTC. It is translated as CASSYTAGTSGINEQFF.